This T cell receptor beta chain appears in the sequencing data of a study of CD8 T cells in Susac syndrome. Random hexamers were used to reverse transcribe the RNA input (0.5 to 1 ug). With immunoSEQ multiplex PCR, TCR beta CDR3 was amplified across 54 Vbeta and 13 Jbeta. TCRdb reprocessed the immunoSEQ multiplex PCR reads via MiXCR and lists one record per CDR3 protein. The data show over 150,000 distinct CDR3 sequences, with 85% to 95% seen just once and roughly 0.097% held by the top ten. With 0 bases clipped from V and 5 bases from J, the junction kept 12 bases outside the gene matches. The CDR3 is 16 amino acids. Germline CDR1 is DFQATT and CDR2 is SNEGSKA (reference sequence). While CD8+ and CD4+ T cells were isolated negatively, TEMRA cells were enriched by FACS.

Sequenced material: CD4+ T cells from PBMCs. The chain joins TRBV20-1 to TRBJ2-5; 7 nucleotides align to TRBD2. The receptor was isolated from a human donor with multiple sclerosis. CDR3 nucleotides: TGCAGTGCTAGAGATCCATCGGCGGGAGTGGGGGAGACCCAGTACTTC. Its protein product is CSARDPSAGVGETQYF.